This T cell receptor (beta chain) was sequenced during a study of Tregs in tolerant kidney transplant recipients (dated 2019 in TCRdb). Broadly, across the study: Before combined kidney and bone marrow transplantation, this study identified donor-specific regulatory T cells using TCRbeta sequencing and then followed those same cells after transplant. Beyond this particular receptor, the publication reports: Biological reproducibility was not examined directly, but technical replication error appeared to be minimal. For some patients the PCR primers changed over time, which made it impossible to compare the samples from those patients at the nucleotide level. Donor-specific Treg expansion was found to exceed global Treg expansion in tolerant patients, suggesting antigen-driven rather than nonspecific expansion. Because only a small number of patients were included, the study had limitations, and the results will need to be validated in larger populations as well as under other immunosuppression protocols. Expanding Tregs with activated donor B cells appeared to identify the most biologically relevant and donor-specific TCRbeta repertoire.

About this clone itself: Its target antigen remains unknown. No much larger clone exists at a distance of one base, and base qualities are not known.

For TCRbeta CDR3 sequencing, genomic DNA was extracted from sorted cells using the QIAGEN DNeasy Blood and Tissue Kit. High-throughput TCRbeta CDR3 sequencing, including PCR amplification with bias correction and internal controls, was performed commercially through immunoSEQ. The original methods were these. Unique productive TCRbeta sequences were defined by CDR3 nucleotide sequence where primers matched, and otherwise by CDR3 amino acid sequence together with Vbeta and Jbeta genes. Sorting error was corrected by removing sequences shared between sorted populations at a frequency ratio of 2:1 or less, and the remaining shared sequences were assigned to the higher population. A sequence counted as donor-reactive if, in CFSE-low cells, the sequence had a frequency of at least 0.01% and was expanded at least 5-fold compared with unstimulated cells. Repertoire divergence was quantified by Jensen-Shannon divergence calculated from the top 100 TCRbeta sequences ranked by frequency. For any sample with multiple sequencing runs, sorting error was corrected in each run separately before the runs were pooled. Imported from immuneACCESS, the table was reduced by TCRdb to in-frame sequences with V and J called. These copies leave out some clones; in studies compared against another copy, an unresolved V gene accounts for under half, and the cause of the remainder is not known. V and J calls and clone size are those listed in that table; D and trimming were worked out from the DNA. The sample profile shows approximately 60,000 clones; more than 75% of them were found once. The ten largest account for under 4.5% of the sample.

The time point label corresponds to: 6 months after combined kidney and bone marrow transplant. Related donors were used in the transplants with nonmyeloablative bone marrow transplantation, and mixed chimerism was transient in the human trials. Unstimulated Tregs (CD4+CD25+CD127-), CD4+ non-Tregs (CD4+CD25-), CD4 and CD8 cells were FACS-sorted from thawed PBMCs. The patients were several recipients of combined kidney and bone marrow transplants from the ITN036ST trial, and samples were available only for these trial subjects. Healthy control blood was processed to PBMCs with a Ficoll density gradient and then cryopreserved, whereas patient PBMCs were collected both before and after transplant. CDR1 and CDR2 (SGHNT, YENEEA) derive from the germline V gene. Compared with germline, V lacks 5 bases and J lacks 5 bases; bases without a gene match: 11. The CDR3 spans 16 residues, from the cysteine through the phenylalanine. Of the read, only the CDR3 DNA is kept; its 48 bases are in frame from base 1.

The sequence is built from TRBV11-3 and TRBJ2-5, and 10 bases in between align with TRBD1. The TCR was taken from a human patient who received a combined kidney and bone marrow transplant. After a transplant, not all T cells may be the patient's own; some may come from the graft donor. The input for sequencing was CD4+ T cells from blood (PBMCs), taken 6 months after the transplant. At the DNA level, the sequence is TGTGCCAGCAGCCGGGGGGTGACAGGGGGCCTGGAGACCCAGTACTTC. Its translation is CASSRGVTGGLETQYF.